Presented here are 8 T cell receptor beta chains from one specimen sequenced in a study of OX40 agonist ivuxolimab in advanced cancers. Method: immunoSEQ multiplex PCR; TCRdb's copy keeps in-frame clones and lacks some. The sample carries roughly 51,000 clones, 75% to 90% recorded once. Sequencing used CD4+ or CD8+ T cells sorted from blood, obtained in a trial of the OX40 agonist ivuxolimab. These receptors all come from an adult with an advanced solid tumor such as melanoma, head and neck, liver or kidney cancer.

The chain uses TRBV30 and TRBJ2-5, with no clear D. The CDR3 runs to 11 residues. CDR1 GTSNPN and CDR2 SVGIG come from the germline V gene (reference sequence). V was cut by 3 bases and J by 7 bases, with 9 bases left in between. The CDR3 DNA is TGTGCCTGGAGCGCTGTAGGGACCCAGTACTTC. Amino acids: CAWSAVGTQYF.

The CDR3 DNA reads TGCGCCAGCAGCGTAGGGGTTTTGGAGAACACCGGGGAGCTGTTTTTT. Its protein is CASSVGVLENTGELFF. The chain links TRBV5-1 to TRBJ2-2, with D possibly matching TRBD1 (5 bases). The germline V and J ends were trimmed by 4 bases and 1 base, with 14 bases remaining between them. CDR3 size: 16 residues. Germline-derived CDR1 and CDR2 are SGHRS and YFSETQ.

The CDR3 spells CASRPRPVSSYEQYF. CDR3 DNA sequence: TGTGCCAGCAGGCCACGGCCCGTAAGCTCCTACGAGCAGTACTTC. The chain has TRBV6-1 and TRBJ2-7; D gene unclear. Germline CDR1 reads MNHNS; CDR2 reads SASEGT. V lost 6 bases and J lost 0, with 15 bases in between. This CDR3 has 15 residues.

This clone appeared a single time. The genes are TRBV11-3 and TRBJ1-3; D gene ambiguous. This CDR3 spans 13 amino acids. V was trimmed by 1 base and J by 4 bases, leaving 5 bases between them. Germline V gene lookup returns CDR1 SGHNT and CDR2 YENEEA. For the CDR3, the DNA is TGTGCCAGCAGCTTAGCCAGGGGAAACACCATATATTTT. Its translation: CASSLARGNTIYF.

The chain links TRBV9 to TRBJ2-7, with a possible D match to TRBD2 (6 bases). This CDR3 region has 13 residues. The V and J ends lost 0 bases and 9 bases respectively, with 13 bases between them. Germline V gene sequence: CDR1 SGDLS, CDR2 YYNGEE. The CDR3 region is CASSVGRVGRQYF. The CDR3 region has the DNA TGTGCCAGCAGCGTAGGGAGGGTGGGTAGGCAGTACTTC.

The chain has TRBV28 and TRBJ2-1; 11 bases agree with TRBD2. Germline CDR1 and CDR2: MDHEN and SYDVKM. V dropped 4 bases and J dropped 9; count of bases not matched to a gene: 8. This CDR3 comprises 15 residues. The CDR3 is CASSSTGTSGGEQFF. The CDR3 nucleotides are TGTGCCAGCAGTTCAACCGGGACTAGCGGCGGTGAGCAGTTCTTC.

For the CDR3, the DNA is TGTGCCAGCTCTGGACAGGGTGTAGATACGCAGTATTTT. Translation: CASSGQGVDTQYF. The chain combines TRBV2 with TRBJ2-3; 8 bases agree with TRBD1. Germline V gives CDR1 SNHLY, CDR2 FYNNEI. The CDR3 runs 13 residues. V shed 8 bases, J shed 5 bases, and the junction held 6 bases outside the gene matches.

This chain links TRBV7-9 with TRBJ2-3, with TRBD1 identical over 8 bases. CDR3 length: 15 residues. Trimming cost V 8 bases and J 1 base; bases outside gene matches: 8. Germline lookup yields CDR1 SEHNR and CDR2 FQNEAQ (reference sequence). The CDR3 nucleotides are TGTGCCAGCGTACCTCCGGGACAGGGCACAGATACGCAGTATTTT. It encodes CASVPPGQGTDTQYF.